This T cell receptor (beta chain) originates from a study of shared clonotypes between healthy human individuals. Overall study findings and caveats: Relative to memory subsets, naive subsets generally showed larger estimated richness. Few donors limited the genetic and exposure-history diversity represented.

Samples underwent the assay at deep level. This table comes from immunoSEQ multiplex PCR, and its TCRdb copy is limited to in-frame clones, with some not included. The data show 2 million to 2.5 million clones, approximately 93% seen once. Germline V gene lookup returns CDR1 MNHEY and CDR2 SMNVEV (reference sequence). The CDR3 contains 18 residues. V was shortened by 5 bases and J by 6 bases, with 26 bases between the two germline ends. Worth noting for this clone: The antigen is not known.

This sequence joins TRBV27 and TRBJ2-1; TRBD2 might be the D (5 bases). Sequenced sample: naive CD4+ T cells from PBMCs. Subset defined: CD45RA+ positively selected. The clonotype was recovered from a man between 18 and 35 years old in good health. Some clones in this sample may be carry-over from other donors' samples. CDR3 DNA: TGTGCCAGCAGTCCTCCGTCTGTGGAGCGGTGGATCCTCAATGAGCAGTTCTTC. It specifies CASSPPSVERWILNEQFF.